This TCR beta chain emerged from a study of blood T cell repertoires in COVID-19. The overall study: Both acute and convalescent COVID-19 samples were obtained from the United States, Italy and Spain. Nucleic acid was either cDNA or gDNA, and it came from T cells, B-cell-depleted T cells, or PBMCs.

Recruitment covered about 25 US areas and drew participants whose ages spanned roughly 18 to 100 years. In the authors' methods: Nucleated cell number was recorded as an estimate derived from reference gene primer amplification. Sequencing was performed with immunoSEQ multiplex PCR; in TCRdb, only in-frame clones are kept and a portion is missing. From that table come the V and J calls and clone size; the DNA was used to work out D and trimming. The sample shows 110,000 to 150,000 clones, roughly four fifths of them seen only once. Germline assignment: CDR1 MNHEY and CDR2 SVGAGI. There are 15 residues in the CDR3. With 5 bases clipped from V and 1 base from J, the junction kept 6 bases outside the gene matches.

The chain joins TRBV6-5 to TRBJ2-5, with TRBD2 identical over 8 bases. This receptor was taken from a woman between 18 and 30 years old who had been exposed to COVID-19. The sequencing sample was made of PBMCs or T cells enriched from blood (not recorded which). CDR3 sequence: CASSRPSGFQETQYF. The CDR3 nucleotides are TGTGCCAGCAGTCGGCCTAGCGGGTTCCAAGAGACCCAGTACTTC.